This is a list of T cell receptor beta chains from one sample in a study of OX40 agonist ivuxolimab in advanced cancers. Only in-frame clones appear in the TCRdb table, and some are missing; sequencing was by immunoSEQ multiplex PCR. The sample yields tens of thousands of clones, roughly 88% seen once. Sequenced material: CD4+ or CD8+ T cells sorted from blood, taken in a trial of the OX40 agonist ivuxolimab. All receptors come from an adult with an advanced solid tumor such as melanoma, head and neck, liver or kidney cancer. The CDR3 runs from the conserved cysteine through the conserved F or W. A D gene is named only where the DNA matches it firmly.

J: TRBJ1-3
V: TRBV7-6
D: .
CDR3: CASSLEGGPGNTIYF
DNA: TGTGCCAGCAGCTTAGAGGGGGGGCCTGGAAACACCATATATTTT

J: TRBJ2-7
V: TRBV18
D: .
CDR3: CASSPRGGYEQYF
DNA: TGTGCCAGCTCACCACGGGGAGGCTACGAGCAGTACTTC

J: TRBJ2-5
V: TRBV7-8
D: .
CDR3: CASSLQGIQETQYF
DNA: TGTGCCAGCAGCTTACAGGGTATTCAAGAGACCCAGTACTTC

J: TRBJ1-2
V: TRBV6-1
D: .
CDR3: CASDLRGRGSYGYTF
DNA: TGTGCCAGCGATTTAAGGGGCAGGGGAAGTTATGGCTACACCTTC

J: TRBJ1-1
V: TRBV28
D: .
CDR3: CASHNLRNTEAFF
DNA: TGTGCCAGCCACAATCTTCGTAACACTGAAGCTTTCTTT

J: TRBJ2-7
V: TRBV7-2
D: TRBD1
CDR3: CASSLGQHRGQYF
DNA: TGTGCCAGCAGCTTAGGACAACACAGGGGGCAGTACTTC

J: TRBJ2-1
V: TRBV27
D: TRBD1
CDR3: CASSRTDRVSEQFF
DNA: TGTGCCAGCAGCCGAACGGACAGGGTCAGTGAGCAGTTCTTC

J: TRBJ1-4
V: TRBV27
D: TRBD1
CDR3: CASKGTGVEKLFF
DNA: TGTGCCAGCAAGGGGACAGGGGTTGAAAAACTGTTTTTT

J: TRBJ1-1
V: TRBV7-8
D: .
CDR3: CASSLVGRNTEAFF
DNA: TGTGCCAGCAGCTTAGTCGGGAGGAACACTGAAGCTTTCTTT

J: TRBJ1-6
V: TRBV5-1
D: TRBD1
CDR3: CASSSQGDNSPLHF
DNA: TGCGCCAGCAGCTCCCAGGGGGATAATTCACCCCTCCACTTT

J: TRBJ2-1
V: TRBV28
D: TRBD1
CDR3: CASSLFTGTGLRDEQFF
DNA: TGTGCCAGCAGTTTATTTACCGGGACAGGGTTGCGCGATGAGCAGTTCTTC

J: TRBJ2-5
V: TRBV6-4
D: .
CDR3: CAPRAGPVALGETQYF
DNA: TGTGCCCCCAGGGCCGGACCGGTTGCCCTAGGAGAGACCCAGTACTTC

J: TRBJ1-1
V: TRBV28
D: .
CDR3: CASSFQSGRAFF
DNA: TGTGCCAGCAGTTTTCAATCGGGGCGGGCTTTCTTT

J: TRBJ1-2
V: TRBV5-1
D: TRBD1
CDR3: CASSLGQGSGYTF
DNA: TGCGCCAGCAGCTTAGGACAGGGTAGTGGCTACACCTTC

J: TRBJ2-1
V: TRBV23-1
D: TRBD2
CDR3: CASRRGLAGELSYNEQFF
DNA: TGCGCCAGCAGGCGAGGACTAGCGGGGGAGCTCTCCTACAATGAGCAGTTCTTC

J: TRBJ1-5
V: TRBV19
D: TRBD1
CDR3: CASRTATGGFSNQPQHF
DNA: TGTGCCAGTAGGACAGCGACAGGGGGCTTTAGCAATCAGCCCCAGCATTTT

J: TRBJ2-5
V: TRBV4-1
D: TRBD1
CDR3: CASSQDSVTGEYATQYF
DNA: TGCGCCAGCAGCCAAGATTCCGTGACAGGGGAATATGCGACCCAGTACTTC

J: TRBJ1-2
V: TRBV5-1
D: .
CDR3: CASSLDPTYTVYGYTF
DNA: TGCGCCAGCAGCTTGGACCCAACCTATACTGTTTATGGCTACACCTTC

J: TRBJ2-1
V: TRBV6-5
D: .
CDR3: CASSPANEQFF
DNA: TGTGCCAGCAGCCCGGCCAATGAGCAGTTCTTC

J: TRBJ2-6
V: TRBV19
D: TRBD1
CDR3: CASRSGTGTGANVLTF
DNA: TGTGCCAGTAGATCCGGGACAGGGACTGGGGCCAACGTCCTGACTTTC

J: TRBJ2-4
V: TRBV5-1
D: .
CDR3: CASSLDGRGNIQYF
DNA: TGCGCCAGCAGCTTGGATGGTCGGGGAAACATTCAGTACTTC

J: TRBJ2-7
V: TRBV5-3
D: .
CDR3: CARSLVPPGYEQYF
DNA: TGTGCCAGAAGCTTGGTTCCCCCTGGCTACGAGCAGTACTTC

J: TRBJ1-5
V: TRBV5-1
D: .
CDR3: CASSLGGLGANQPQHF
DNA: TGCGCCAGCAGCTTGGGAGGTCTCGGGGCTAATCAGCCCCAGCATTTT

J: TRBJ2-7
V: TRBV20-1
D: .
CDR3: CSAIRGHEQYF
DNA: TGCAGTGCTATCAGGGGCCACGAGCAGTACTTC

J: TRBJ1-1
V: TRBV5-1
D: .
CDR3: CASSLAQGSNTEAFF
DNA: TGCGCCAGCAGCTTGGCCCAGGGTTCAAACACTGAAGCTTTCTTT

J: TRBJ1-6
V: TRBV7-9
D: TRBD1
CDR3: CASSTGQGNNSPLHF
DNA: TGTGCCAGCAGCACGGGACAGGGAAATAATTCACCCCTCCACTTT

J: TRBJ1-2
V: TRBV27
D: .
CDR3: CASGFGPYGYTF
DNA: TGTGCCAGCGGTTTTGGGCCCTATGGCTACACCTTC

J: TRBJ2-6
V: TRBV7-9
D: .
CDR3: CASSLRGPKGVLTF
DNA: TGTGCCAGCAGCTTACGGGGTCCCAAAGGCGTCCTGACTTTC

J: TRBJ2-7
V: TRBV19
D: .
CDR3: CASSIGAYEQYF
DNA: TGTGCCAGTAGTATAGGTGCCTACGAGCAGTACTTC

J: TRBJ2-3
V: TRBV7-6
D: TRBD2
CDR3: CASSLGTSGSVADTQYF
DNA: TGTGCCAGCAGCCTTGGGACTAGCGGGAGTGTCGCAGATACGCAGTATTTT

J: TRBJ1-4
V: TRBV27
D: .
CDR3: CASGPRAANEKLFF
DNA: TGTGCCAGCGGTCCGAGGGCGGCTAATGAAAAACTGTTTTTT

J: TRBJ1-5
V: TRBV10-3
D: .
CDR3: CAISVRGTEGPQHF
DNA: TGTGCCATCAGTGTGAGGGGGACGGAGGGGCCCCAGCATTTT

J: TRBJ2-3
V: TRBV5-1
D: TRBD2
CDR3: CASSLGGGGSLGDTQYF
DNA: TGCGCCAGCAGCTTGGGTGGCGGCGGGAGCCTGGGGGATACGCAGTATTTT